The T cell receptor (beta chain) described here comes from a study of cytomegalovirus exposure and HLA in healthy donors. Overall study findings and caveats: Owing to their indistinguishability, certain V segments, notably TRBV6-2 and TRBV6-3, were excluded. Analysis performed later found over 15,000 TCR beta sequences associated with HLA alleles at 0.05 false discovery rate. Equally common other TCR beta chains were less clonally expanded than HLA-associated ones, a later analysis found.

V lost 0 bases and J 0 bases, leaving 11 bases between the germline ends. Germline values: CDR1 MNHNY, CDR2 SVGAGI (reference sequence). The CDR3 sequence is 16 residues long. Both 60 Vbeta primers and 13 Jbeta primers went into the PCR. This table comes from immunoSEQ multiplex PCR, and its TCRdb copy is limited to in-frame clones, with some not included. The sample yields some 120,000 clones, approximately 80% seen once. Comment on this clone: Antigen: not known.

Material: PBMCs. The receptor's source is a man between 18 and 29 years old in good health and CMV-seronegative. The chain employs TRBV6-6 and TRBJ1-1; D unresolved. The CDR3 bases are TGTGCCAGCAGTTACTCGAACGGCAGGTTGAACACTGAAGCTTTCTTT. Its protein is CASSYSNGRLNTEAFF.